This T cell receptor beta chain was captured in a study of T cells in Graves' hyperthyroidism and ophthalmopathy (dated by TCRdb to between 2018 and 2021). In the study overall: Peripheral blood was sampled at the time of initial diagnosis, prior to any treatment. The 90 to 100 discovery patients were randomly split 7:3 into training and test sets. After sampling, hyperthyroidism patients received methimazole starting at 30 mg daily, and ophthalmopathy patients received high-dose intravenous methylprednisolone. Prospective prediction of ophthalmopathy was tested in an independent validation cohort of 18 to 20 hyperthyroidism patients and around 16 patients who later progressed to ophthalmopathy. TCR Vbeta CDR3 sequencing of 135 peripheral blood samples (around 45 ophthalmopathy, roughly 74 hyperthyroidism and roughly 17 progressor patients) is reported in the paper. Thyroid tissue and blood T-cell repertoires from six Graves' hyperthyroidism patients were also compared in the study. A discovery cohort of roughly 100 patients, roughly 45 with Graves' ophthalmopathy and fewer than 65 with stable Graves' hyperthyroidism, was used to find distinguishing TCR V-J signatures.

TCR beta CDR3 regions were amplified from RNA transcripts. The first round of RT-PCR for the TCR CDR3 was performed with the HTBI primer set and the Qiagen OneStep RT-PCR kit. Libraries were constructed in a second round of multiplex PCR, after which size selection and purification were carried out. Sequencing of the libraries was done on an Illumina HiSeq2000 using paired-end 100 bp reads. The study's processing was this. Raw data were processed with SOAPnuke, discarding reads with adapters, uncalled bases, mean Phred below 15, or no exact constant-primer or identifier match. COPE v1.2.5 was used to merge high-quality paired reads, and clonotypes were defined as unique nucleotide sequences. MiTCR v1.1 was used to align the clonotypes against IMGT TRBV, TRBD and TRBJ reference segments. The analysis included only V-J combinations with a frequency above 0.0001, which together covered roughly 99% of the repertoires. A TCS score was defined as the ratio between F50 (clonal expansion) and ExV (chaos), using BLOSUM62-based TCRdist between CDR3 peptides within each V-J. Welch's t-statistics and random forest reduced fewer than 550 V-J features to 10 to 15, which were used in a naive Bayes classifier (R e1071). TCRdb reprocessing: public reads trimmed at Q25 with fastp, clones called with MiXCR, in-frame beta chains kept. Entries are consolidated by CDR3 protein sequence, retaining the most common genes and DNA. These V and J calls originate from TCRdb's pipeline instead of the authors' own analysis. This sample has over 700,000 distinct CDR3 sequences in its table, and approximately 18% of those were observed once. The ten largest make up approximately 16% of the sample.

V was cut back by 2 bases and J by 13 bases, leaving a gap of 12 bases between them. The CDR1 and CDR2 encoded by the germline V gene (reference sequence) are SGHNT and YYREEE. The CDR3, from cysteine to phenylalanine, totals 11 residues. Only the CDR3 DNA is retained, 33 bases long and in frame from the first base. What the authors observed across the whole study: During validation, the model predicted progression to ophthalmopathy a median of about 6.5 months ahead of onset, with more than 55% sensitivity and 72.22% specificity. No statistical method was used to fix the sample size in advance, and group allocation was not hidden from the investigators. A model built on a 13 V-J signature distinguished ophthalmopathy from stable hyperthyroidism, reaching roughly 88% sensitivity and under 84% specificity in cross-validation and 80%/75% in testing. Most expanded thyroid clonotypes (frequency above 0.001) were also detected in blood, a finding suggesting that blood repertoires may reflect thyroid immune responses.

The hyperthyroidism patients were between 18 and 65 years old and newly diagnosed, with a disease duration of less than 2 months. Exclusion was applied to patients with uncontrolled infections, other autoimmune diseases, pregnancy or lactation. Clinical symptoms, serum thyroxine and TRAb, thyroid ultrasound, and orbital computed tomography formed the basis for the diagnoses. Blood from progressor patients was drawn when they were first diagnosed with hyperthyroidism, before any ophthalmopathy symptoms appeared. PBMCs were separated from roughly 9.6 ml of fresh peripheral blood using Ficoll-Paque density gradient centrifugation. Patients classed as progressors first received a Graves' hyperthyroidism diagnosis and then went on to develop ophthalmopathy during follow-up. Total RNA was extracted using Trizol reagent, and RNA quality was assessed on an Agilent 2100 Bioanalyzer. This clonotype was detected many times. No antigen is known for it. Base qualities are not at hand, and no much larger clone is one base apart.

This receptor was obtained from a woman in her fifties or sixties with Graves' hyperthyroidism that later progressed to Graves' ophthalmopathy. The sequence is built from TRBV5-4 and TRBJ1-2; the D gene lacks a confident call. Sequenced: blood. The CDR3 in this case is CASSFGAFCTF. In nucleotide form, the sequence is TGTGCCAGCAGCTTCGGAGCTTTCTGCACCTTC.